The source of this T cell receptor (beta chain) is a study of T-cell reconstitution after alpha-beta-depleted transplantation in children. Deletions cut 4 bases from V and 0 bases from J, with 6 bases between. The germline gives CDR1 KGHDR, CDR2 SFDVKD. The CDR3 loop spans 13 amino acids. Unique molecular identifiers were incorporated during preparation of the TCRbeta library. In TCRdb, the PCR reads were re-called with MiXCR into one record per CDR3 protein. The profile shows over 550,000 distinct CDR3 sequences, about 10% of them singletons. This TCR was recovered from a human donor who donated a stem cell graft to a child with acute myeloid leukemia. This sample comprised PBMCs from the stem cell graft donor, obtained from the stem cell graft. The rearrangement joins TRBV24-1 to TRBJ2-7, with D hard to call. The CDR3 reads CATSEGSSYEQYF. The CDR3 coding sequence is TGTGCCACCAGTGAAGGCAGCTCCTACGAGCAGTACTTC.